The rows below give T cell receptor beta chains drawn from one sample of a study of shared clonotypes between healthy human individuals. Assay: immunoSEQ multiplex PCR; the TCRdb copy retains only in-frame clones and omits some. The table lists hundreds of thousands of clones, about 96% of them singletons. The material sequenced was naive CD8+ T cells sorted from blood. The receptors come from a woman in her 30s in good health. CDR3s include the opening cysteine and the closing phenylalanine or tryptophan. D genes are given only for firm matches. Size is omitted from some rows. Given values are once, few, many or a class for expanded clones.

cdr3_aa: CASSPVNSGYGYTF
cdr3_nt: TGTGCCAGCAGCCCAGTGAATTCGGGCTATGGCTACACCTTC
clone_size: NA
j_call: TRBJ1-2
d_call: NA
v_call: TRBV25-1

cdr3_aa: CASSLGTGGGQPQHF
cdr3_nt: TGTGCCAGCAGTTTGGGTACAGGGGGGGGTCAGCCCCAGCATTTT
clone_size: NA
j_call: TRBJ1-5
d_call: TRBD1
v_call: TRBV27

cdr3_aa: CASSPTGWTEAFF
cdr3_nt: TGTGCCAGCAGCCCGACAGGATGGACTGAAGCTTTCTTT
clone_size: NA
j_call: TRBJ1-1
d_call: NA
v_call: TRBV14

cdr3_aa: CASSPSPGELFF
cdr3_nt: TGTGCCAGCAGCCCCAGCCCCGGGGAGCTGTTTTTT
clone_size: NA
j_call: TRBJ2-2
d_call: NA
v_call: TRBV7-9

cdr3_aa: CASSGAASYEQYF
cdr3_nt: TGTGCCAGTAGTGGGGCGGCTTCCTACGAGCAGTACTTC
clone_size: NA
j_call: TRBJ2-7
d_call: NA
v_call: TRBV19

cdr3_aa: CASRFAREDYGYTF
cdr3_nt: TGTGCCAGCAGGTTTGCCAGGGAGGACTATGGCTACACCTTC
clone_size: once
j_call: TRBJ1-2
d_call: NA
v_call: TRBV28

cdr3_aa: CASSLAHAGAPKNEAFF
cdr3_nt: TGTGCCAGCAGCTTAGCGCATGCAGGAGCCCCAAAAAATGAAGCTTTCTTT
clone_size: NA
j_call: TRBJ1-1
d_call: NA
v_call: TRBV7-6

cdr3_aa: CASSAQQGYEQYF
cdr3_nt: TGTGCCAGCAGTGCTCAACAGGGTTACGAGCAGTACTTC
clone_size: NA
j_call: TRBJ2-7
d_call: NA
v_call: TRBV28

cdr3_aa: CASSLSGAPYEQYF
cdr3_nt: TGTGCCAGCAGTTTATCAGGGGCCCCCTACGAGCAGTACTTC
clone_size: once
j_call: TRBJ2-7
d_call: NA
v_call: TRBV28

cdr3_aa: CASSKASGRAYEQYF
cdr3_nt: TGTGCCAGCAGCAAAGCAAGCGGGAGGGCCTACGAGCAGTACTTC
clone_size: NA
j_call: TRBJ2-7
d_call: NA
v_call: TRBV21-1

cdr3_aa: CASRGGFETQYF
cdr3_nt: TGCGCCAGCAGGGGGGGTTTTGAGACCCAGTACTTC
clone_size: NA
j_call: TRBJ2-5
d_call: NA
v_call: TRBV10-2

cdr3_aa: CASSFGWGQDNEQFF
cdr3_nt: TGTGCCAGCAGCTTCGGCTGGGGTCAAGACAATGAGCAGTTCTTC
clone_size: NA
j_call: TRBJ2-1
d_call: NA
v_call: TRBV5-4

cdr3_aa: CASKLSAWGLNEQYF
cdr3_nt: TGTGCCAGCAAGTTATCGGCATGGGGGCTCAACGAGCAGTACTTC
clone_size: NA
j_call: TRBJ2-7
d_call: NA
v_call: TRBV6-6

cdr3_aa: CASSRHLLARDSTNYGYTF
cdr3_nt: TGTGCCAGCAGTCGCCACTTATTAGCTAGGGACAGCACTAACTATGGCTACACCTTC
clone_size: NA
j_call: TRBJ1-2
d_call: NA
v_call: TRBV12-1

cdr3_aa: CASSLIAGGPSDNEQFF
cdr3_nt: TGCGCCAGCAGCCTGATAGCGGGAGGGCCGAGCGACAATGAGCAGTTCTTC
clone_size: NA
j_call: TRBJ2-1
d_call: TRBD2
v_call: TRBV5-1

cdr3_aa: CASTPPLPGAGVGYTF
cdr3_nt: TGTGCCAGCACCCCTCCCCTCCCGGGGGCAGGGGTTGGCTACACCTTC
clone_size: once
j_call: TRBJ1-2
d_call: NA
v_call: TRBV7-3

cdr3_aa: CASSGTWGTEAFF
cdr3_nt: TGTGCCAGCAGCGGTACGTGGGGGACTGAAGCTTTCTTT
clone_size: few
j_call: TRBJ1-1
d_call: NA
v_call: TRBV9

cdr3_aa: CASSATGDEAFF
cdr3_nt: TGTGCCAGCAGCGCAACAGGGGATGAAGCTTTCTTT
clone_size: NA
j_call: TRBJ1-1
d_call: TRBD1
v_call: TRBV9

cdr3_aa: CASSSPSAGGPNEQYF
cdr3_nt: TGTGCCAGCAGCTCCCCTTCGGCGGGTGGCCCCAACGAGCAGTACTTC
clone_size: NA
j_call: TRBJ2-7
d_call: NA
v_call: TRBV7-9

cdr3_aa: CASSPPGDRRTGELFF
cdr3_nt: TGTGCCAGCTCACCACCGGGAGATCGTCGCACCGGGGAGCTGTTTTTT
clone_size: once
j_call: TRBJ2-2
d_call: NA
v_call: TRBV18

cdr3_aa: CASSPLGSGSLLYEQYF
cdr3_nt: TGTGCCAGCAGCCCCTTGGGTAGCGGGAGCTTACTGTACGAGCAGTACTTC
clone_size: NA
j_call: TRBJ2-7
d_call: TRBD2
v_call: TRBV13

cdr3_aa: CASSLPRDKGGDEQYF
cdr3_nt: TGTGCCAGCAGTTTGCCTCGGGATAAGGGGGGCGACGAGCAGTACTTC
clone_size: NA
j_call: TRBJ2-7
d_call: NA
v_call: TRBV28